This T cell receptor beta chain was captured in a study of shared clonotypes between healthy human individuals. The study, taken as a whole, reports: An anticipated effect of sequencing depth on clonotype sharing among donors was recognized.

A word on this clone: Its antigen is still unknown.

The germline V gene has CDR1 KGHSH and CDR2 LQKENI. Trimming pared 5 bases from V and 0 bases from J, leaving 11 bases between. The CDR3 loop spans 15 amino acids. Per the original methods: From ImmunoSEQ came sequences covering only the junction and carrying no quality scores, so filtering differed. The repertoire was sequenced with immunoSEQ multiplex PCR; TCRdb's copy has only in-frame clones and lacks some. V, J and clone size were drawn from that table, and D and trimming were deduced from the DNA. The table lists some 690,000 clones, about 92% of them singletons. The sequence came from a young man in good health. Some clones in this sample may be carry-over from other donors' samples. The genes are TRBV18 and TRBJ1-5; possibly TRBD1 for D (6 bases). Sample: memory CD8+ T cells from PBMCs. As to subset: CD45RO+ cells pooled with CCR7-negative TemRA cells. This chain's CDR3 is CASSKDRYSNQPQHF. Here the CDR3 DNA reads TGTGCCAGCTCAAAAGACAGGTATAGCAATCAGCCCCAGCATTTT.